These T cell receptor beta chains were read from a single sample in a study of early stage breast cancer tumors. Libraries were prepared by immunoSEQ multiplex PCR; TCRdb keeps only in-frame clonotypes and omits some of them. The sample includes about 31,000 clones, 74% seen only once; the top ten take around a tenth. Sequencing was carried out using breast tumor tissue. The receptor set was obtained from a person aged 30-39 years with breast cancer. CDR3s include the opening cysteine and the closing phenylalanine or tryptophan. The D gene is left open where the match is weak. Clone size is given for some rows only: seen once, a few or many times, or a class if the clone is expanded.

-	TRBV19	-	TRBJ1-1	CASSLTGRNTEAFF	TGTGCCAGTAGTCTGACAGGCCGGAACACTGAAGCTTTCTTT
-	TRBV6-5	-	TRBJ1-2	CASSSDSDYGYTF	TGTGCCAGCAGCTCCGACAGCGACTATGGCTACACCTTC
-	TRBV7-2	-	TRBJ1-5	CASSSRGGQPQHF	TGTGCCAGCAGCTCCCGGGGAGGGCAGCCCCAGCATTTT
-	TRBV18	TRBD1	TRBJ2-7	CASSPGSDRASYEQYF	TGTGCCAGCTCACCAGGATCGGACAGGGCTTCCTACGAGCAGTACTTC
-	TRBV2	TRBD2	TRBJ2-1	CASSNVLAGGEVQFF	TGTGCCAGCAGTAACGTACTAGCGGGCGGGGAGGTGCAGTTCTTC
-	TRBV5-4	-	TRBJ2-5	CASSLKGFLGGTKETQYF	TGTGCCAGCAGCTTGAAAGGGTTTTTGGGAGGTACTAAGGAGACCCAGTACTTC
-	TRBV7-8	-	TRBJ1-2	CASSLASRGRNNYGYTF	TGTGCCAGCAGCTTAGCTTCCAGGGGACGGAATAACTATGGCTACACCTTC
-	TRBV2	TRBD1	TRBJ1-2	CASSWDRDGYTF	TGTGCCAGCAGTTGGGACAGGGATGGCTACACCTTC
-	TRBV19	TRBD1	TRBJ1-1	CASSLRQGRMNTEAFF	TGTGCCAGTAGCCTCCGACAGGGACGCATGAACACTGAAGCTTTCTTT
-	TRBV6-1	-	TRBJ2-6	CASSDHTGAGANVLTF	TGTGCCAGCAGTGATCATACGGGAGCTGGGGCCAACGTCCTGACTTTC
-	TRBV18	TRBD1	TRBJ1-1	CASSPGTGPGGTEAFF	TGTGCCAGCTCACCCGGGACAGGGCCCGGGGGCACTGAAGCTTTCTTT
-	TRBV7-9	TRBD2	TRBJ2-5	CASSLGLAGGWQQETQYF	TGTGCCAGCAGCTTAGGACTAGCGGGAGGGTGGCAACAAGAGACCCAGTACTTC
few	TRBV5-4	TRBD1	TRBJ1-4	CASSQQGANEKLFF	TGTGCCAGCAGCCAACAGGGGGCGAATGAAAAACTGTTTTTT
-	TRBV2	-	TRBJ1-1	CASSEFRATEAFF	TGTGCCAGCAGTGAATTCAGGGCCACTGAAGCTTTCTTT
-	TRBV2	-	TRBJ2-2	CASSWTGGTGELFF	TGTGCCAGCAGCTGGACGGGCGGGACCGGGGAGCTGTTTTTT
few	TRBV7-3	TRBD2	TRBJ2-5	CASSQRGLAGGTQYF	TGTGCCAGCAGCCAACGAGGACTAGCGGGAGGGACCCAGTACTTC
-	TRBV7-3	-	TRBJ1-1	CASGEGGNTEAFF	TGTGCCAGCGGAGAGGGCGGGAACACTGAAGCTTTCTTT
-	TRBV28	-	TRBJ2-5	CASSLLGPWRETQYF	TGTGCCAGCAGTTTATTAGGACCATGGCGAGAGACCCAGTACTTC
-	TRBV29-1	-	TRBJ2-1	CSGTRDNEQFF	TGCAGCGGCACTAGGGACAATGAGCAGTTCTTC
-	TRBV9	-	TRBJ2-1	CASSGTGSSYNEQFF	TGTGCCAGCAGCGGAACAGGGAGCTCCTACAATGAGCAGTTCTTC
-	TRBV5-1	TRBD2	TRBJ2-1	CASSLPDWAAAGVLNEQFF	TGCGCCAGCAGCTTGCCCGACTGGGCTGCAGCGGGAGTTCTCAATGAGCAGTTCTTC
-	TRBV30	-	TRBJ1-4	CAWRGGSRLPSGAEEKLFF	TGTGCCTGGAGAGGGGGGTCCCGCCTCCCTTCAGGGGCAGAAGAAAAACTGTTTTTT
few	TRBV21-1	-	TRBJ2-7	CASSEALGQEPYEQYF	TGTGCCAGCTCGGAGGCTTTAGGGCAGGAACCCTACGAGCAGTACTTC
-	TRBV7-9	-	TRBJ2-1	CASSSTGTPIGEQFF	TGTGCCAGCAGCTCGACCGGGACTCCCATAGGTGAGCAGTTCTTC
-	TRBV5-4	-	TRBJ2-3	CASSLLSEWGTDTQYF	TGTGCCAGCAGCTTGCTTAGCGAGTGGGGCACAGATACGCAGTATTTT